These 30 T cell receptor beta chains originate from one sample sequenced in a study of T cell responses to AZD1222 COVID-19 vaccine. Some clones are missing from TCRdb's copy, which holds only in-frame ones; the method was immunoSEQ multiplex PCR. In the table there are fewer than 200,000 clones, just under 90% of which are singletons. The starting material was peripheral blood, obtained on day 0 of AZD1222 vaccination. The origin of the receptors is an adult in good health.

This clone was detected only once. The V call is TRBV28, the J call TRBJ2-2; D call uncertain. Germline CDR1 reads MDHEN; CDR2 reads SYDVKM. The germline V and J ends were trimmed by 6 bases and 2 bases, with 10 bases remaining between them. The CDR3 runs to 14 residues. CDR3 sequence (DNA): TGTGCCAGCAGCCGGACCCTTAACACCGGGGAGCTGTTTTTT. Its translation: CASSRTLNTGELFF.

The chain carries TRBV2 and TRBJ1-2, with D possibly matching TRBD1 (6 bases). The germline V gene encodes CDR1 SNHLY and CDR2 FYNNEI. Trimming pared 0 bases from V and 5 bases from J, leaving 13 bases between. CDR3 size: 15 residues. CDR3 bases: TGTGCCAGCAGTGAAGCGGGGACACCACTATATGGCTACACCTTC. Translation gives CASSEAGTPLYGYTF.

V gene TRBV12-2 combines with J gene TRBJ2-1. TRBV12-2 is a documented pseudogene. This CDR3 region has 14 residues. CDR3 amino acids: CASRLKFPHNEQFF. The CDR3, as DNA: TGTGCAAGTCGCTTAAAGTTTCCTCACAATGAGCAGTTCTTC.

The chain has TRBV3-1 (or the pseudogene TRBV3-2) and TRBJ2-3, with 8 bases lining up with TRBD2. The CDR3 loop spans 15 amino acids. Germline V lookup: CDR1 LGHDT, CDR2 YNNKEL (reference sequence). With 3 bases clipped from V and 1 base from J, the junction kept 3 bases outside the gene matches. CDR3: CASSHPTSGTDTQYF. CDR3 coding DNA: TGTGCCAGCAGCCACCCGACTAGCGGCACAGATACGCAGTATTTT.

The rearrangement links TRBV21-1 to TRBJ2-7; the table's D call, TRBD2, was not checked against the DNA. TRBV21-1 is recorded as a pseudogene. The CDR3 totals 19 residues. The CDR3 DNA reads as TGTGCCAGCCTCGACGAGAAACGCGGGGGGATCCTTCATTTCTACGAGCAGTACTTC. Its protein is CASLDEKRGGILHFYEQYF.

The chain links TRBV30 to TRBJ1-1, with unresolved D. V lost 7 bases to trimming and J lost 1 base, with 13 bases between them. CDR3 length: 13 amino acids. Germline values: CDR1 GTSNPN, CDR2 SVGIG (reference sequence). For the CDR3, the DNA is TGTGCCTCTAAAAGTCGCGAGAACACTGAAGCTTTCTTT. Translating it yields CASKSRENTEAFF.

The CDR3 loop is CASGTGRGETQYF. In nucleotides, the CDR3 is TGTGCCAGCGGGACAGGGAGGGGGGAGACCCAGTACTTC. The chain links TRBV27 to TRBJ2-5; 9 bases match TRBD1. J lost 5 bases, V lost 8 bases, and 6 bases had no gene match. Germline CDR1 reads MNHEY; CDR2 reads SMNVEV (reference sequence). The length of the CDR3 is 13 residues.

This clone was detected once. CDR3 nucleotide sequence: TGTGCCAGCAGTGTCCCCGGGTCTCGAGCTAACTATGGCTACACCTTC. It yields the protein CASSVPGSRANYGYTF. The gene calls are TRBV28 and TRBJ1-2; D is undetermined. V lost 5 bases to trimming and J lost 0 bases, with 16 bases between them. Germline CDR1 reads MDHEN; CDR2 reads SYDVKM. The CDR3 extends over 16 amino acids.

The rearrangement uses TRBV25-1 and TRBJ1-2, with D possibly being TRBD1 (6 bases). The CDR3 loop spans 14 amino acids. V was cut by 4 bases and J by 4 bases, with 13 bases left in between. CDR1 is MGHDK and CDR2 is SYGVNS in the germline V gene. CDR3 coding DNA: TGTGCCAGCAGTGGAAAAGGGGGGACCTATGGCTACACCTTC. Translated: CASSGKGGTYGYTF.

V is TRBV25-1 and J is TRBJ1-5; D is possibly TRBD1 (5 bases). This CDR3 has 15 amino acids. With 3 bases removed from V and 6 bases from J, the gap between germline ends came to 15 bases. Germline loops: CDR1 MGHDK, CDR2 SYGVNS. The CDR3 region is CASSEAGQGRQPQHF. The CDR3 DNA is TGTGCCAGCAGTGAGGCGGGTCAGGGCCGTCAGCCCCAGCATTTT.

CDR3 protein: CASGALGETQYF. CDR3 DNA sequence: TGTGCCAGCGGGGCCCTCGGAGAGACCCAGTACTTC. The chain couples TRBV11-2 to TRBJ2-5; D might be TRBD1 (5 bases). The V gene lost 8 bases and the J gene lost 4 bases, with 11 bases spanning the gap. The CDR3 sequence is 12 residues long. CDR1 SGHAT and CDR2 FQNNGV come from the germline V gene.

The rearrangement uses TRBV7-2 and TRBJ1-5, with TRBD1 matching over 10 bases. CDR1 and CDR2 from the germline V gene are SGHTA and FQGNSA. The CDR3 spans 17 residues. V lost 2 bases and J lost 5; bases outside the gene matches: 9. This CDR3 reads CASSLPMTGGSDQPQHF. The CDR3 coding sequence is TGTGCCAGCAGCTTACCTATGACAGGGGGCTCGGATCAGCCCCAGCATTTT.

The chain joins TRBV19 to TRBJ2-5, with D perhaps matching TRBD2 (5 bases). Germline loops: CDR1 LNHDA, CDR2 SQIVND (reference sequence). This CDR3 has 14 amino acids. Deletions cut 5 bases from V and 6 bases from J, with 16 bases between. CDR3 DNA: TGTGCCAGTAGTTTAATATCGGGGATAAAGACCCAGTACTTC. The encoded protein is CASSLISGIKTQYF. Full variable domain (missing parts from reference TRBV19 and TRBJ2-5): DGGITQSPKYLFRKEGQNVTLSCEQNLNHDAMYWYRQDPGQGLRLIYYSQIVNDFQKGDIAEGYSVSREKKESFPLTVTSAQKNPTAFYLCASSLISGIKTQYFGPGTRLLVL.

The gene calls are TRBV5-1 and TRBJ1-4; the D gene is possibly TRBD1 (5 bases). The CDR3 contains 14 residues. Trimming took off 0 bases at V and 8 bases at J, with 11 bases between the two ends. Germline V lookup: CDR1 SGHRS, CDR2 YFSETQ. The CDR3 DNA follows: TGCGCCAGCAGCTTGGGAGGGGCCGGGGAAAAACTGTTTTTT. Protein sequence: CASSLGGAGEKLFF.

The gene calls are TRBV27 and TRBJ2-3; D is undetermined. Trimming removed 3 bases from V and 2 bases from J, with 6 bases in between. Germline V CDR1 and CDR2: MNHEY, SMNVEV (reference sequence). CDR3 size: 13 residues. CDR3 nucleotide sequence: TGTGCCAGCAGTTTTCCCACCACAGATACGCAGTATTTT. Translation gives CASSFPTTDTQYF.

This chain uses TRBV28 with TRBJ2-5, with a tentative D call TRBD2 (5 bases). Trimming stripped 10 bases from V and 2 bases from J, with 5 bases between. The CDR3 consists of 10 residues. Germline CDR1 MDHEN, CDR2 SYDVKM. The CDR3 sequence: CATGQETQYF. DNA for the CDR3: TGTGCCACGGGGCAAGAGACCCAGTACTTC.

CDR3: CASSPGSLGSYEQYF. The CDR3 nucleotides are TGTGCCAGCTCACCAGGGAGTTTGGGCTCCTACGAGCAGTACTTC. The chain recombines TRBV18 with TRBJ2-7; TRBD2 is a possible D gene (5 bases). CDR3 length: 15 amino acids. V was cut by 2 bases and J by 0 bases, with 11 bases left in between. Germline lookup yields CDR1 KGHSH and CDR2 LQKENI.

Only a few counts were recorded for this clone. The rearrangement uses TRBV7-3 and TRBJ2-2; 10 bases agree with TRBD2. The CDR3 runs 17 residues. Germline CDR1 reads SGHTA; CDR2 reads FQGTGA. The ends lost 5 bases at V and 6 bases at J; junction bases unmatched: 12. The CDR3 region has the DNA TGTGCCAGCAGCCGAGGGGCTAGCGGGAGAATCCCCGGGGAGCTGTTTTTT. As protein: CASSRGASGRIPGELFF.

The chain carries TRBV5-1 and TRBJ1-4; D gene uncertain. This CDR3 contains 14 residues. The germline V gene has CDR1 SGHRS and CDR2 YFSETQ. The V end lost 0 bases, the J end lost 6 bases, and 9 bases lay between the germline ends. In DNA, the CDR3 is TGCGCCAGCAGCTTGGACAAGCCGGATGAAAAACTGTTTTTT. Its translation: CASSLDKPDEKLFF. Looking up the rest from reference TRBV5-1 and TRBJ1-4 gives the full variable domain: KAGVTQTPRYLIKTRGQQVTLSCSPISGHRSVSWYQQTPGQGLQFLFEYFSETQRNKGNFPGRFSGRQFSNSRSEMNVSTLELGDSALYLCASSLDKPDEKLFFGSGTQLSVL.

J is TRBJ2-2 and V is TRBV2; D not certain. V lost 6 bases and J lost 3, with 5 bases in between. Looked up from germline, CDR1 is SNHLY and CDR2 is FYNNEI. This CDR3 contains 12 residues. CDR3 loop: CASSADTGELFF. DNA for the CDR3: TGTGCCAGCAGCGCGGACACCGGGGAGCTGTTTTTT.

V is TRBV20-1 and J is TRBJ2-2, with D possibly being TRBD1 (5 bases). V was pared by 3 bases and J by 5 bases, with 10 bases between. CDR1 and CDR2 (germline): DFQATT, SNEGSKA (reference sequence). This CDR3 is built from 13 residues. CDR3 bases: TGCAGTGCTAGTCGAACAGGAACCGGGGAGCTGTTTTTT. Translated, it gives CSASRTGTGELFF.

This clone was counted once. This chain uses TRBV27 with TRBJ2-7; D could derive from TRBD1 or TRBD2 (6 bases each). The length of the CDR3 is 16 residues. Trimming removed 6 bases from V and 2 bases from J, with 20 bases in between. Germline lookup yields CDR1 MNHEY and CDR2 SMNVEV (reference sequence). CDR3 bases: TGTGCCAGCAGCCCCAAGGGGGTGGCGGGAACCTACGAGCAGTACTTC. Protein product: CASSPKGVAGTYEQYF.

This clone was seen only once. V gene TRBV30 combines with J gene TRBJ2-2; no firm D call. Germline lookup yields CDR1 GTSNPN and CDR2 SVGIG (reference sequence). CDR3 length: 14 residues. Trimming took 6 bases from V and 4 from J, leaving 15 bases between them. The CDR3 loop is CACAPTALTGELFF. The CDR3 DNA is TGTGCCTGCGCCCCAACAGCTCTCACCGGGGAGCTGTTTTTT.

The chain uses TRBV12-3 or TRBV12-4 and TRBJ1-3; TRBD1 agrees at 7 bases. J was trimmed by 10 bases and V by 6 bases; bases with no gene match: 3. CDR3 length: 11 amino acids. CDR3 sequence: CASSRQGTIYF. CDR3 DNA sequence: TGTGCCAGCAGCCGACAGGGAACCATATATTTT.

The gene calls are TRBV15 and TRBJ2-3; the D gene is possibly TRBD2 (7 bases). Germline values: CDR1 LNHNV, CDR2 YYDKDF (reference sequence). Trimming cost V 1 base and J 6 bases, with 17 bases left between them. This CDR3 has 16 residues. This chain's CDR3 is CATSRVGAGVRDTQYF. For the CDR3, the DNA is TGTGCCACCAGCAGAGTGGGGGCGGGAGTAAGGGATACGCAGTATTTT.

The V and J genes are TRBV30 and TRBJ1-1, with 8 nucleotides matching TRBD1. In germline, CDR1 is GTSNPN, CDR2 SVGIG (reference sequence). CDR3 size: 13 residues. The J segment lost 5 bases and the V segment lost 4 bases, leaving 6 bases of the junction unmatched. The CDR3: CAWTRTGRTEAFF. CDR3 coding DNA: TGTGCCTGGACCCGGACAGGGAGAACTGAAGCTTTCTTT.

V is TRBV19 and J is TRBJ2-3; D not resolved. Trimming stripped 6 bases from V and 0 bases from J, with 10 bases between. The CDR3 extends over 14 amino acids. Germline-derived CDR1 and CDR2 are LNHDA and SQIVND (reference sequence). CDR3 DNA: TGTGCCAGTAGAGGGCTCAGTAGCACAGATACGCAGTATTTT. This codes for CASRGLSSTDTQYF.

This clone showed up just a few times. The gene calls are TRBV4-1 and TRBJ1-6, with TRBD1 matching over 8 bases. This CDR3 contains 15 residues. Germline values: CDR1 MGHRA, CDR2 YSYEKL. The trim removed 1 base at V and 9 bases at J, leaving 5 bases unmatched. The chain's CDR3 is CASSQGQGAVSPLHF. As DNA, the CDR3 is TGCGCCAGCAGCCAAGGCCAGGGGGCGGTTTCACCCCTCCACTTT.

The J gene is TRBJ2-5, the V gene TRBV6-2 or TRBV6-3, with 7 nucleotides matching TRBD1. With 4 bases clipped from V and 2 bases from J, the junction kept 1 base outside the gene matches. The germline V gene has CDR1 MNHEY and CDR2 SVGEGT. This CDR3 comprises 13 residues. In nucleotides, the CDR3 is TGTGCCAGCAGTTGGGGACAGCAAGAGACCCAGTACTTC. It yields the protein CASSWGQQETQYF.

The chain employs TRBV2 and TRBJ1-5; maybe TRBD1 (5 bases). CDR1 and CDR2 (germline): SNHLY, FYNNEI. This CDR3 region has 13 residues. The V and J ends lost 6 bases and 7 bases respectively, with 13 bases between them. The chain's CDR3 is CASRQDVPQPQHF. DNA of the CDR3: TGTGCCAGCAGACAGGATGTTCCCCAGCCCCAGCATTTT.